Listed here is a single TCR beta chain. Its antigen is unidentified. Clones were sequenced by immunoSEQ multiplex PCR, and TCRdb holds only the in-frame ones, with some missing. The sample shows 110,000 to 150,000 clones, roughly 90% of them seen only once. The germline V gene has CDR1 SGHRS and CDR2 YFSETQ. The V and J ends lost 5 bases and 2 bases respectively, with 18 bases between them. The CDR3 contains 16 residues. The data stem from a study of T cell responses to AZD1222 COVID-19 vaccine. Whole-study findings and limits: Unmutated variant regions are reportedly targeted by nearly half of spike-specific TCRs. Clonal diversity was possibly underestimated, and the donors were mostly white British, with more females.

The V and J genes are TRBV5-1 and TRBJ2-3, with D perhaps TRBD2 (6 bases). This sequence was found in an adult in good health. The material was peripheral blood, obtained on day 0 of AZD1222 vaccination. The CDR3 DNA sequence: TGCGCCAGCAGTAGGACCGCCGGAGGGTCCACAGATACGCAGTATTTT. Its protein product is CASSRTAGGSTDTQYF.